The 20 T cell receptor beta chains below come from one sample, sequenced in a study of blood T cell repertoires in COVID-19. Measured with immunoSEQ multiplex PCR; TCRdb has only the in-frame clones, and not every one. Among tens of thousands of clones listed, 55% to 70% were seen once. Sequences were obtained from peripheral blood. These receptors were taken from a woman between 65 and 79 years old with acute or convalescent COVID-19.

V usage is TRBV5-6 and J usage is TRBJ1-2; 8 nucleotides agree with TRBD1. CDR3 length: 15 residues. The J segment lost 7 bases and the V segment lost 1 base, leaving 9 bases of the junction unmatched. CDR1 is SGHDT and CDR2 is YYEEEE in the germline V gene. CDR3 nucleotides: TGTGCCAGCAGCTTGTGGACAGGGTTTGGTGGTGGCTACACCTTC. Translated, it gives CASSLWTGFGGGYTF. The entire variable domain, with the rest obtained from reference TRBV5-6 and TRBJ1-2, is as follows: DAGVTQSPTHLIKTRGQQVTLRCSPKSGHDTVSWYQQALGQGPQFIFQYYEEEERQRGNFPDRFSGHQFPNYSSELNVNALLLGDSALYLCASSLWTGFGGGYTFGSGTRLTVV.

This clone was observed a single time. The rearrangement uses TRBV6-1 and TRBJ1-6; D unresolved. Germline loops: CDR1 MNHNS, CDR2 SASEGT. V lost 1 base, J lost 5 bases, and 9 bases lay in between. The CDR3 spans 15 residues. CDR3 sequence: CASSEGPGNNSPLHF. The CDR3 nucleotides read TGTGCCAGCAGTGAAGGTCCAGGAAATAATTCACCCCTCCACTTT.

The rearrangement uses TRBV18 and TRBJ2-7; 7 nucleotides line up with TRBD1. Germline CDR1 KGHSH, CDR2 LQKENI. The CDR3 length is 15 residues. The V gene end was trimmed by 3 bases and the J gene end by 0 bases; junction bases not matched to a gene: 5. The DNA of the CDR3 is TGTGCCAGCTCACCCTCGGGACAGAGCTCCTACGAGCAGTACTTC. Its translation: CASSPSGQSSYEQYF.

The chain combines TRBV9 with TRBJ2-5; 9 bases fit TRBD2. Per germline, CDR1 SGDLS and CDR2 YYNGEE. The junction had 5 bases not matched to a gene; V was cut back by 4 bases and J by 4 bases. This CDR3 has 14 amino acids. CDR3 coding DNA: TGTGCCAGCAGCCCCGCGGGGGGGGCAGAGACCCAGTACTTC. This translates into CASSPAGGAETQYF.

The CDR3 is CASSETSTDTQYF. The CDR3 coding sequence is TGCGCCAGCAGTGAGACTAGCACAGATACGCAGTATTTT. V usage is TRBV10-1 and J usage is TRBJ2-3; D call uncertain. V lost 2 bases to trimming and J lost 0 bases, with 3 bases between them. Germline V gene data show CDR1 as WNHNN and CDR2 as SYGVQD (reference sequence). There are 13 residues in the CDR3.

The rearrangement uses TRBV11-2 and TRBJ2-7; D remains ambiguous. V gave up 1 base and J gave up 3 bases, with 19 bases separating them. The germline gives CDR1 SGHAT, CDR2 FQNNGV. CDR3 length: 17 amino acids. CDR3 loop: CASSLAPSSGAYYEQYF. In DNA, the CDR3 is TGTGCCAGCAGCTTAGCCCCCTCTTCCGGAGCTTACTACGAGCAGTACTTC.

This sequence joins TRBV6-2 or TRBV6-3 and TRBJ1-2; 9 nucleotides align to TRBD1. Germline CDR1 MNHEY, CDR2 SVGEGT. Trimming took 6 bases from V and 5 from J; bases not matched to a gene: 10. This CDR3 has 15 residues. The CDR3 sequence: CASSLLGQGPYGYTF. The DNA of the CDR3 is TGTGCCAGCAGCCTATTGGGACAGGGACCTTATGGCTACACCTTC.

This chain's CDR3 is CASTDRGYNSPLHF. Written as DNA, the CDR3 is TGCGCCAGCACTGACAGGGGTTATAATTCACCCCTCCACTTT. The chain links TRBV10-2 to TRBJ1-6; 8 nucleotides agree with TRBD1. From germline, CDR1 is WSHSY and CDR2 SAAADI. Trimming at V came to 7 bases and at J to 4 bases, leaving 3 bases not matched to a gene. This CDR3 has 14 amino acids.

V is TRBV6-5 and J is TRBJ1-1, with D perhaps TRBD1 (5 bases). There are 13 residues in the CDR3. From germline, CDR1 is MNHEY and CDR2 SVGAGI. The germline V and J ends were trimmed by 0 bases and 5 bases, with 7 bases remaining between them. CDR3 coding DNA: TGTGCCAGCAGTTACTCCGGGGGAACTGAAGCTTTCTTT. This translates into CASSYSGGTEAFF.

This chain joins TRBV3-1 (or the pseudogene TRBV3-2) and TRBJ1-1; D is possibly TRBD1 (5 bases). The V and J ends lost 1 base and 7 bases respectively, with 10 bases between them. CDR3 size: 13 residues. Germline V gives CDR1 LGHDT, CDR2 YNNKEL (reference sequence). The DNA for the CDR3 is TGTGCCAGCAGCCAAGTCCCGGGACTTGAAGCTTTCTTT. Amino acids: CASSQVPGLEAFF.

This clone was picked up a small number of times. The chain joins TRBV28 to TRBJ2-5, with TRBD2 identical over 16 bases. With V trimmed by 6 bases and J by 5 bases, 12 bases remained unmatched. The CDR3 has 18 residues. Germline values: CDR1 MDHEN, CDR2 SYDVKM. The CDR3 region is CASRPRGLAGGLSETQYF. The CDR3 DNA is TGTGCCAGCAGACCCAGGGGACTAGCGGGAGGGTTGTCGGAGACCCAGTACTTC.

This rearrangement joins TRBV4-1 to TRBJ1-5; 10 nucleotides line up with TRBD1. V lost 5 bases and J lost 6; bases outside the gene matches: 7. Germline assignment: CDR1 MGHRA and CDR2 YSYEKL. This CDR3 spans 15 amino acids. CDR3 DNA: TGCGCCAGCAGCTCTGGACAGGGGGGTGGTCAGCCCCAGCATTTT. This sequence encodes CASSSGQGGGQPQHF.

The chain carries TRBV18 and TRBJ2-1; 9 nucleotides match TRBD2. The CDR3 covers 16 residues. Germline V CDR1 and CDR2: KGHSH, LQKENI. The V and J ends lost 5 bases and 3 bases, in that order; junction bases with no gene match: 8. The CDR3 DNA is TGTGCCAGCTCAAATGGCGGGAGGGCTTTCTACAATGAGCAGTTCTTC. Amino acid sequence: CASSNGGRAFYNEQFF.

This clone appeared a few times. The rearrangement uses TRBV19 and TRBJ2-1; 9 bases line up with TRBD2. Trimming cost V 1 base and J 1 base; bases outside gene matches: 5. The CDR3 extends over 17 amino acids. From germline, CDR1 is LNHDA and CDR2 SQIVND (reference sequence). For the CDR3, the DNA is TGTGCCAGTAGTATAGGGGGGACTAGCCCTTCCTACAATGAGCAGTTCTTC. Translating gives CASSIGGTSPSYNEQFF. Based on the CDR3 plus reference TRBV19 and TRBJ2-1, the full variable domain is DGGITQSPKYLFRKEGQNVTLSCEQNLNHDAMYWYRQDPGQGLRLIYYSQIVNDFQKGDIAEGYSVSREKKESFPLTVTSAQKNPTAFYLCASSIGGTSPSYNEQFFGPGTRLTVL.

Many counts were recorded for this clone. This sequence joins TRBV2 and TRBJ2-5; D possibly corresponds to TRBD1 (6 bases). The CDR3 length is 12 residues. Germline-derived CDR1 and CDR2 are SNHLY and FYNNEI. Trimming removed 6 bases at V and 6 bases at J, with 11 bases between. The CDR3 spells CASSQGSQTQYF. CDR3 sequence (DNA): TGTGCCAGCAGCCAGGGGTCCCAGACCCAGTACTTC.

The rearrangement links TRBV2 to TRBJ2-3; 7 positions agree with TRBD2. The germline V gene encodes CDR1 SNHLY and CDR2 FYNNEI. V lost 3 bases and J lost 7; bases outside the gene matches: 7. This CDR3 comprises 14 residues. CDR3 amino acids: CASSDRLAAHTQYF. DNA of the CDR3: TGTGCCAGCAGTGATCGCCTAGCGGCTCATACGCAGTATTTT.

The chain couples TRBV4-1 to TRBJ2-2; TRBD1 aligns across 7 bases. This CDR3 is 15 amino acids long. Germline trimming cut 3 bases from V and 3 bases from J; bases unmatched to any gene: 4. In germline, CDR1 is MGHRA, CDR2 YSYEKL. CDR3 protein: CASSHDRADTGELFF. The CDR3 nucleotides read TGCGCCAGCAGCCATGACAGGGCCGACACCGGGGAGCTGTTTTTT.

At least ten counts were recorded for this clone. The rearrangement joins TRBV7-9 to TRBJ1-4; D is unclear. V was shortened by 11 bases and J by 8 bases, with 12 bases between the two germline ends. The germline V gene has CDR1 SEHNR and CDR2 FQNEAQ (reference sequence). The CDR3 has 11 amino acids. The CDR3 region is CAHLSGEKLFF. CDR3 coding DNA: TGTGCCCATCTCTCCGGGGAAAAACTGTTTTTT.

This clone was seen more than once but under ten times. The V call is TRBV6-5, the J call TRBJ2-1, with 8 bases identical to TRBD2. The V and J ends lost 7 bases and 5 bases, in that order; junction bases with no gene match: 10. The CDR3 has 15 residues. Germline V gene lookup returns CDR1 MNHEY and CDR2 SVGAGI. CDR3 sequence reads: CASTRGGSTHNEQFF. The CDR3 DNA reads TGTGCCAGCACCCGGGGGGGCAGTACCCACAATGAGCAGTTCTTC.

The chain uses TRBV28 and TRBJ1-2; 9 bases are a match to TRBD1. The CDR3 spans 14 residues. J was trimmed by 2 bases and V by 5 bases; bases with no gene match: 3. CDR1 is MDHEN and CDR2 is SYDVKM in the germline V gene. Here the CDR3 reads CASSRTGENYGYTF. In DNA, the CDR3 is TGTGCCAGCAGTCGGACAGGGGAAAACTATGGCTACACCTTC.